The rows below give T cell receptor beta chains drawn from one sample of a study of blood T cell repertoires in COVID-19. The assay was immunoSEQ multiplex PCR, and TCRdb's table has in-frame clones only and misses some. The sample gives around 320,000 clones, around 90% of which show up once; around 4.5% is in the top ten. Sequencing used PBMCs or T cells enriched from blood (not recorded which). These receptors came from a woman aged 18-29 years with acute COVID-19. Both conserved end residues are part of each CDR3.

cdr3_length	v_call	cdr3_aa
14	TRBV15	CATSRVGAQEKLFF
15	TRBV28	CASSTGTALRNEQFF
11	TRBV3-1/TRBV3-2	CASLGGNTIYF
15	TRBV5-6	CASSWGTGLNEKLFF
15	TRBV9	CASSVGQGTNEKLFF
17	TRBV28	CASSLSGRGALYNEQFF
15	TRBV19	CARTDRGQANQPQHF
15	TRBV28	CASRRQAELNTEAFF
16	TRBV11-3	CASSSSFGGRTDTQYF
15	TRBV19	CASSMNRRTENGYTF
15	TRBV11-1	CASSGGRAVGYEQYF
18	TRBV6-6	CASSRSLTGTGGNQPQHF
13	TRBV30	CAWSAGQGGGYTF
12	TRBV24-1	CATSELGYEQFF
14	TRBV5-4	CASSSGQSTDTQYF
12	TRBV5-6	CASTRQLTEAFF
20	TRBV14	CASSQAVGLAGAKQYDEQYF
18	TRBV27	CASSPRYRDRGQNTEAFF
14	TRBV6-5	CASSYSSGSYEQYF
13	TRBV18	CASSPSGEDTQYF
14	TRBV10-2	CASSWTSGTGELFF
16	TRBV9	CASSVELAGLPNEQYF
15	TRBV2	CASSEQGSYNSPLHF
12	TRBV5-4	CASSLGGPIQYF
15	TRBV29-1	CSAPEVLAGYNEQFF
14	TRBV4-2	CASSKGQDGNTIYF
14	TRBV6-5	CASSYGQGSSPLHF
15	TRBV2	CASSEGRSVSGELFF
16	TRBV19	CASTSPASGRSGELFF
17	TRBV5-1	CASSWGVAGGPTDTQYF
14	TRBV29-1	CSVRTGTGTWGYTF
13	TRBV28	CASSFRVTDTQYF